These 9 T cell receptor beta chains came from one sample sequenced in a study of CD8 T cells in ankylosing spondylitis (TCRdb year 2017). The research as a whole found: Blood from ankylosing spondylitis patients appeared to be characterized by a TCR beta motif made up of 8 or 9 highly homologous amino acid variants.

Libraries were constructed by 5' RACE. For sequencing, an Illumina HiSeq 2500 was employed. Through fastp at Q25 and MiXCR, TCRdb rebuilt clones from the public reads, retaining in-frame beta chains. CDR3 protein sequences are deduplicated, and each keeps its most common genes and DNA. The sample yields about 540,000 distinct CDR3 sequences; 10% to 15% were counted once. 6.8% of the sample rests with the top ten. These TCRs' antigens remain unknown. The specimen sequenced was blood, either unsorted or a sorted T cell fraction (not recorded which). These receptors were taken from a male donor with ankylosing spondylitis.

V is TRBV7-9 and J is TRBJ2-7; 7 positions match TRBD1. This CDR3 region has 15 residues. Germline values: CDR1 SEHNR, CDR2 FQNEAQ (reference sequence). V lost 4 bases and J lost 5; bases outside the gene matches: 11. This CDR3 is CASSSPTGAVHEQYF. The CDR3 coding sequence is TGTGCCAGCAGCTCCCCCACAGGGGCAGTCCACGAGCAGTACTTC.

The J gene is TRBJ1-5, the V gene TRBV10-3, with a weak D call TRBD1 (5 bases). CDR3 size: 15 residues. The germline V and J ends were trimmed by 2 bases and 2 bases, with 10 bases remaining between them. The germline V gene has CDR1 ENHRY and CDR2 SYGVKD. The CDR3: CAISEGRVGNQPQHF. The CDR3 DNA reads TGTGCCATCAGTGAGGGCAGGGTGGGCAATCAGCCCCAGCATTTT.

The chain carries TRBV15 and TRBJ2-5; 15 nucleotides match TRBD2. CDR3 size: 19 residues. Germline values: CDR1 LNHNV, CDR2 YYDKDF (reference sequence). Trimming took 0 bases from V and 5 from J; bases not matched to a gene: 10. Here the CDR3 DNA reads TGTGCCACCAGCAGAGATAAGGGACTAGCGGGAGGTCTCTGGGAGACCCAGTACTTC. It is translated as CATSRDKGLAGGLWETQYF.

In this sample, this clonotype turned up a few times. The chain joins TRBV4-2 to TRBJ2-7; possibly TRBD2 for D (6 bases). The CDR3 totals 15 residues. The V end lost 0 bases, the J end lost 2 bases, and 11 bases lay between the germline ends. Germline V lookup: CDR1 LGHNA, CDR2 YNFKEQ. The DNA of the CDR3 is TGTGCCAGCAGCCAAGATGAGGGAGGAACCTACGAGCAGTACTTC. This codes for CASSQDEGGTYEQYF.

This clonotype was counted a few times. V usage is TRBV28 and J usage is TRBJ2-3; TRBD2 aligns across 14 bases. This CDR3 has 18 residues. Germline V gene data show CDR1 as MDHEN and CDR2 as SYDVKM. The junction had 10 bases not matched to a gene; V was cut back by 5 bases and J by 3 bases. The CDR3 DNA sequence: TGTGCCAGCAGTAAATGGGGGACTAGCGGGAGTTCGACAGATACGCAGTATTTT. As protein: CASSKWGTSGSSTDTQYF.

In its sample, this clonotype was seen many times. The CDR3 DNA reads TGTGCCACCAGTGGGAGCGGAGAAATCCAAGAGACCCAGTACTTC. Protein product: CATSGSGEIQETQYF. The chain is built from TRBV24-1 and TRBJ2-5; a possible D gene is TRBD2 (5 bases). Between the trimmed V and J ends, which lost 5 bases and 1 base, there was a span of 13 bases. The CDR3 runs 15 residues. Germline V CDR1 and CDR2: KGHDR, SFDVKD.

There are a few counts of this clonotype. The chain recombines TRBV27 with TRBJ2-3, with 9 bases fitting TRBD2. The V gene end was trimmed by 4 bases and the J gene end by 0 bases; junction bases not matched to a gene: 8. This CDR3 is 17 amino acids long. CDR1 and CDR2 (germline): MNHEY, SMNVEV (reference sequence). The CDR3 sequence is CASSSPGLAGSTDTQYF. The DNA for the CDR3 is TGTGCCAGCAGTTCCCCGGGACTAGCCGGAAGCACAGATACGCAGTATTTT.

V usage is TRBV5-6 and J usage is TRBJ1-5, with 8 nucleotides matching TRBD1. The CDR3 runs 16 residues. The germline V gene encodes CDR1 SGHDT and CDR2 YYEEEE. V dropped 3 bases and J dropped 0; count of bases not matched to a gene: 5. CDR3 residues: CASSYRGSYSNQPQHF. The DNA for the CDR3 is TGTGCCAGCAGCTACAGGGGGAGCTATAGCAATCAGCCCCAGCATTTT.

The chain joins TRBV12-3 or TRBV12-4 to TRBJ1-4, with TRBD1 as a possible D gene (6 bases). CDR3 length equals 13 residues. V lost 6 bases and J lost 13, with 18 bases in between. CDR3 sequence (DNA): TGTGCCAGCAGCTCGGGAGGGGGGGCCCGACTGTTTTTT. As protein: CASSSGGGARLFF.